The clone carrying this TCR beta chain turned up a few times. Its antigen is unidentified. The sample belongs to a study of cytomegalovirus exposure and HLA in healthy donors. The study, taken as a whole, reports: The dataset shows that most TCR sequences were rare, while some public TCRs occurred in many donors.

Whereas donors were nominally healthy upon sampling, unrecorded immune exposures were probable. V lost 5 bases and J lost 7; bases outside the gene matches: 11. The CDR3 consists of 14 residues. Germline lookup yields CDR1 PRHDT and CDR2 FYEKMQ (reference sequence). The PCR made use of 60 Vbeta and 13 Jbeta primers. Sequencing used immunoSEQ multiplex PCR; TCRdb keeps in-frame clones, though not all of them. The table shows 95,000 to 150,000 clones, with roughly 85% occurring only once. The sample consisted of PBMCs. This receptor was obtained from a man younger than 35 in good health and CMV-seropositive. The rearrangement links TRBV13 to TRBJ2-7; 7 bases match TRBD1. The CDR3 sequence: CASSPIDREWEQYF. Here the CDR3 DNA reads TGTGCCAGCAGCCCTATAGACAGGGAATGGGAGCAGTACTTC.